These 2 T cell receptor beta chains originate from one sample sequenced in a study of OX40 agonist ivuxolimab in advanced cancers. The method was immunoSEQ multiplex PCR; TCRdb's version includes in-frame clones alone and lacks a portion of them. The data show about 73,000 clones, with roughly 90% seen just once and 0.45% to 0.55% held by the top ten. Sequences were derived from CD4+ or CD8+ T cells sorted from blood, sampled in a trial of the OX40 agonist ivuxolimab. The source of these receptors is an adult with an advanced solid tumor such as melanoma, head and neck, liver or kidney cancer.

The CDR3 bases are TGTGCCAGCAGCGTAGGTTTAGCGGTGAACACCGGGGAGCTGTTTTTT. This translates into CASSVGLAVNTGELFF. The chain recombines TRBV9 with TRBJ2-2, with D perhaps matching TRBD2 (6 bases). The V gene's germline CDR1 is SGDLS and CDR2 YYNGEE. Deletions cut 0 bases from V and 1 base from J, with 10 bases between. The CDR3 consists of 16 residues.

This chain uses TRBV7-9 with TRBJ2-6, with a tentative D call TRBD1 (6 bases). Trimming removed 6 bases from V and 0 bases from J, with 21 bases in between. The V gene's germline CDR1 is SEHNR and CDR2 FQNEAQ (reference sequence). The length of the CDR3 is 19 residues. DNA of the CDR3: TGTGCCAGCAGTCCAACACAGGGCTGGGCTGACTCTGGGGCCAACGTCCTGACTTTC. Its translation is CASSPTQGWADSGANVLTF.